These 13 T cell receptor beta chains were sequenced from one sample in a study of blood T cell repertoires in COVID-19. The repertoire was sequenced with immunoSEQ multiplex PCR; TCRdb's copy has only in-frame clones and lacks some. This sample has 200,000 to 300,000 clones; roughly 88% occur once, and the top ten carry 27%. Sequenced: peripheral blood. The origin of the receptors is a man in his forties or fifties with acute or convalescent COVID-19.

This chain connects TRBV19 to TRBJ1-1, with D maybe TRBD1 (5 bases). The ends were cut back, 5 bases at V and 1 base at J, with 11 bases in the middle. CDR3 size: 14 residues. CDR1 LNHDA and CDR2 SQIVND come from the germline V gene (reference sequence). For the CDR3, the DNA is TGTGCCAGTAGTTCTCGGGGGGGGAACACTGAAGCTTTCTTT. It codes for CASSSRGGNTEAFF.

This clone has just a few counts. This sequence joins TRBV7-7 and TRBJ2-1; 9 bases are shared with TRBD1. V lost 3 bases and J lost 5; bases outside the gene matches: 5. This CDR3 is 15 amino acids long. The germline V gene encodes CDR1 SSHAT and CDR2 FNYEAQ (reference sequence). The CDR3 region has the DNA TGTGCCAGCAGCTTCGGACAGGGGACCCACAATGAGCAGTTCTTC. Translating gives CASSFGQGTHNEQFF.

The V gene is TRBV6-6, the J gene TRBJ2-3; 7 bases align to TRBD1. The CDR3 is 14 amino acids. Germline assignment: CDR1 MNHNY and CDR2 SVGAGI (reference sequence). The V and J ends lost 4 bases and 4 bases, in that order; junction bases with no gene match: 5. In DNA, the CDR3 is TGTGCCAGCAGTTTCGGACAGGACCCAGATACGCAGTATTTT. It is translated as CASSFGQDPDTQYF.

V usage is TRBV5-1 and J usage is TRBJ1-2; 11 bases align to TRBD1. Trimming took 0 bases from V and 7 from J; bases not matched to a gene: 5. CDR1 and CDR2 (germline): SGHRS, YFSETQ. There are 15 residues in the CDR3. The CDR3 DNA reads TGCGCCAGCAGCTTGGACGGGACAGGGGGATTTGGCTACACCTTC. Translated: CASSLDGTGGFGYTF.

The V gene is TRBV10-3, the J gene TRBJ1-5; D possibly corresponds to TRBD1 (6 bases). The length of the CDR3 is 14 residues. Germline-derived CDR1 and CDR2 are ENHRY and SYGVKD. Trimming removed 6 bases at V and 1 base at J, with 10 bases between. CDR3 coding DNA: TGTGCCATCAGGGGGGCAGACAGCAATCAGCCCCAGCATTTT. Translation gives CAIRGADSNQPQHF.

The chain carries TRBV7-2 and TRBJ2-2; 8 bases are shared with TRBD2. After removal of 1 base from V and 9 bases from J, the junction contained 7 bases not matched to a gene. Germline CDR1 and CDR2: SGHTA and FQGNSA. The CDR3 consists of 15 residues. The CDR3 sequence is CASSLGTGGSRELFF. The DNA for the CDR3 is TGTGCCAGCAGCTTAGGAACGGGGGGGTCCCGGGAGCTGTTTTTT.

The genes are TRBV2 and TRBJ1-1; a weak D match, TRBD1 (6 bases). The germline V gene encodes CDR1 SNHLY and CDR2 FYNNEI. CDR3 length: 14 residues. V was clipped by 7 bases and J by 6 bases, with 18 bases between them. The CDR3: CASIEGQKLPEAFF. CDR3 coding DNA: TGTGCCAGCATAGAAGGACAGAAACTCCCTGAAGCTTTCTTT.

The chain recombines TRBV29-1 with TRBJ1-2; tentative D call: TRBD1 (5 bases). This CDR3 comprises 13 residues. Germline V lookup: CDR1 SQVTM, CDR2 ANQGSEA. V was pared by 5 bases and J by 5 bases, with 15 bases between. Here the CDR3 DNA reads TGCAGCGTTCAGGACGGGGGAGAGTATGGCTACACCTTC. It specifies CSVQDGGEYGYTF.

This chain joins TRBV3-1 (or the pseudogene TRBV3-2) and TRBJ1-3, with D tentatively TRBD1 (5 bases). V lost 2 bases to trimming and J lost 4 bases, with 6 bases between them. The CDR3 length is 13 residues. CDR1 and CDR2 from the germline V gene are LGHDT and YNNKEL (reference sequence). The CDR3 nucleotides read TGTGCCAGCAGCCAACCAGGGGGAAACACCATATATTTT. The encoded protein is CASSQPGGNTIYF.

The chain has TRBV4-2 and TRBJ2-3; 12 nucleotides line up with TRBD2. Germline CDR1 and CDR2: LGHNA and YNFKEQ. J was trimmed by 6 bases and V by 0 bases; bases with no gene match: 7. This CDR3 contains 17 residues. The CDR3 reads CASSQELAGGVADTQYF. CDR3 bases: TGTGCCAGCAGCCAAGAACTAGCGGGAGGTGTTGCGGATACGCAGTATTTT.

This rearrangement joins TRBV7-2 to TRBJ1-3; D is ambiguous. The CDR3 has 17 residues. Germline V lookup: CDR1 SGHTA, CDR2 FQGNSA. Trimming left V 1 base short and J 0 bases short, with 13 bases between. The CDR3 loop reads CASSLVSYTSSGNTIYF. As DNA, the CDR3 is TGTGCCAGCAGCTTAGTGAGTTACACTAGCTCTGGAAACACCATATATTTT.

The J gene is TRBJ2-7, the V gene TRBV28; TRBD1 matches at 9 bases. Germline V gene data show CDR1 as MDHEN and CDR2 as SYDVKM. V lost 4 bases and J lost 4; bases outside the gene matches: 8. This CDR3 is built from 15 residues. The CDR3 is CASSSPGTGIYEQYF. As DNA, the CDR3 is TGTGCCAGCAGTTCCCCCGGGACAGGGATATACGAGCAGTACTTC.

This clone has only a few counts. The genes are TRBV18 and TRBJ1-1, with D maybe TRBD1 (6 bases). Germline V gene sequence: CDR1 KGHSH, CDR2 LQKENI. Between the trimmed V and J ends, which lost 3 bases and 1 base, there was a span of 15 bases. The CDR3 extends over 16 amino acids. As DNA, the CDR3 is TGTGCCAGCTCACCTACCCTAGCGGACAGGAACACTGAAGCTTTCTTT. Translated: CASSPTLADRNTEAFF.